One sample yielded the 5 T cell receptor beta chains listed below, sequenced in a study of blood T cell repertoires in COVID-19. Using immunoSEQ multiplex PCR, the repertoire was profiled, and TCRdb retains in-frame clones only, with some absent. The sample includes about 230,000 clones, around four fifths of them seen just once. Sample: peripheral blood. These TCRs come from a man older than 75 with acute or convalescent COVID-19.

A note on this clone: This specimen includes other DNA sequences encoding the same CDR3. The chain links TRBV3-1 (or the pseudogene TRBV3-2) to TRBJ2-7, with 8 bases fitting TRBD2. The V segment lost 5 bases and the J segment 0 bases; nucleotides outside the gene matches: 3. The germline V gene has CDR1 LGHDT and CDR2 YNNKEL (reference sequence). The CDR3 runs to 14 residues. The CDR3, as DNA: TGTGCCAGCAGCTTGAGCGGGAGCTCCTACGAGCAGTACTTC. Its translation is CASSLSGSSYEQYF.

The DNA of the CDR3 is TGTGCCAGTAGTATGCCAGGGGGCGTGGGCTACACCTTC. Its protein product is CASSMPGGVGYTF. The V call is TRBV19, the J call TRBJ1-2, with 8 bases lining up with TRBD1. The CDR3 totals 13 residues. V shed 3 bases, J shed 8 bases, and the junction held 5 bases outside the gene matches. The V gene's germline CDR1 is LNHDA and CDR2 SQIVND (reference sequence). Full variable domain (rest looked up from reference TRBV19 and TRBJ1-2): DGGITQSPKYLFRKEGQNVTLSCEQNLNHDAMYWYRQDPGQGLRLIYYSQIVNDFQKGDIAEGYSVSREKKESFPLTVTSAQKNPTAFYLCASSMPGGVGYTFGSGTRLTVV.

The gene calls are TRBV10-1 and TRBJ2-3; 7 bases agree with TRBD2. This CDR3 is 15 amino acids long. Germline V gives CDR1 WNHNN, CDR2 SYGVQD (reference sequence). V lost 4 bases and J lost 2; bases outside the gene matches: 6. CDR3 loop: CASSGSGNPTDTQYF. In nucleotides, the CDR3 is TGCGCCAGCAGTGGGAGCGGGAACCCCACAGATACGCAGTATTTT.

The chain is built from TRBV5-1 and TRBJ1-1; tentative D call: TRBD1 (6 bases). The V gene's germline CDR1 is SGHRS and CDR2 YFSETQ. V shed 2 bases and J shed 8 bases, with 13 bases lying between them. The CDR3 covers 13 residues. CDR3 in amino acids: CASSLQGQGEAFF. CDR3 bases: TGCGCCAGCAGCTTACAGGGTCAGGGCGAAGCTTTCTTT.

The rearrangement links TRBV6-1 to TRBJ2-5; 11 bases match TRBD2. The germline V gene encodes CDR1 MNHNS and CDR2 SASEGT. The CDR3 runs to 16 residues. V gave up 1 base and J gave up 3 bases; unmatched junction bases: 4. The CDR3 sequence: CASSEGLAGGKETQYF. The CDR3 region has the DNA TGTGCCAGCAGTGAAGGTCTAGCGGGGGGCAAAGAGACCCAGTACTTC.